The clone carrying this T cell receptor (beta chain) came up many times. This record belongs to a study of T cells in Graves' hyperthyroidism and ophthalmopathy. Study at large: Any treatment followed the collection of peripheral blood at initial diagnosis.

Germline loops: CDR1 LNHDA, CDR2 SQIVND (reference sequence). Trimming took 3 bases from V and 2 from J, leaving 13 bases between them. This CDR3 contains 15 residues. It was RNA transcripts that yielded the amplified TCR beta CDR3 regions. The study used the HTBI primer set for a first-round RT-PCR of the TCR CDR3. From the multiplex PCR reads, TCRdb called clonotypes with MiXCR, one entry per CDR3 protein. The repertoire has approximately 600,000 distinct CDR3 sequences, around 13% of them found once; the top ten carry approximately 5.7%. It was uncontrolled infection, other autoimmune disease, pregnancy or lactation that excluded patients.

The TCR was taken from a woman in her 30s with Graves' hyperthyroidism that later progressed to Graves' ophthalmopathy. The gene calls are TRBV19 and TRBJ2-5; D may be TRBD2 (6 bases). The sequenced material came from blood. CDR3 region: CASSIPLRGQETQYF. The CDR3 nucleotides are TGTGCCAGTAGTATTCCCCTACGGGGGCAAGAGACCCAGTACTTC. The variable domain in full, with the rest retrieved from reference TRBV19 and TRBJ2-5, is DGGITQSPKYLFRKEGQNVTLSCEQNLNHDAMYWYRQDPGQGLRLIYYSQIVNDFQKGDIAEGYSVSREKKESFPLTVTSAQKNPTAFYLCASSIPLRGQETQYFGPGTRLLVL.